This TCR beta chain derives from a study of multiple sclerosis patients with progressive multifocal leukoencephalopathy. Study observations and caveats: PML-onset expanded TRB clones were detectable before and during natalizumab therapy.

The length of the CDR3 is 14 residues. Germline V gene lookup returns CDR1 SGHVS and CDR2 FNYEAQ. Deletions cut 1 base from V and 3 bases from J, with 10 bases between. Time point noted: about a year of natalizumab therapy. This was a survey-level run. Spiked into each PCR were synthetic inline TR CDR3 controls of all V-J pairings. Sequencing used immunoSEQ multiplex PCR; TCRdb keeps in-frame clones, though not all of them. This table holds approximately 30,000 clones, around 89% found once. In regard to this clone: Its target is not known.

V usage is TRBV7-6 and J usage is TRBJ2-7, with D possibly being TRBD1 (6 bases). This specimen consisted of PBMCs, obtained from a patient treated with natalizumab. This sequence was found in a human donor with multiple sclerosis. The CDR3 reads CASSLGTVIYEQYF. For the CDR3, the DNA is TGTGCCAGCAGCTTAGGGACAGTCATCTACGAGCAGTACTTC.